This TCR beta chain was observed in a study of OX40 agonist ivuxolimab in advanced cancers. About the study: An agonistic human IgG2 monoclonal antibody against OX40 (CD134) was given. Dose-escalation patients had hepatocellular carcinoma, melanoma, renal cell or head and neck cancer.

General study findings and limits: Mean expanded clone counts were higher in CD8+ than CD4+ T cells. Dosing at 0.1 to 3.0 mg/kg was accompanied by clonal expansion of CD4+ and CD8+ blood T cells by week 6.

Some clones are missing from TCRdb's copy, which holds only in-frame ones; the method was immunoSEQ multiplex PCR. Here the sample spans fewer than 55,000 clones, about 89% being singletons. This CDR3 has 16 amino acids. V gave up 0 bases and J gave up 10 bases; unmatched junction bases: 9. Germline V CDR1 and CDR2: LGHNA, YNFKEQ. Concerning this clone itself: Its antigen is currently unknown.

The source of this sequence is an adult with an advanced solid tumor such as melanoma, head and neck, liver or kidney cancer. This sample comprised CD4+ or CD8+ T cells sorted from blood, obtained in a trial of the OX40 agonist ivuxolimab. The V gene is TRBV4-2, the J gene TRBJ2-1; TRBD2 aligns across 10 bases. Written as DNA, the CDR3 is TGTGCCAGCAGCCAAGATAGCAGCGGGGGGGGGAAAGAGCAGTTCTTC. This translates into CASSQDSSGGGKEQFF.